The 27 T cell receptor beta chains reported below all come from one sample, sequenced in a study of blood T cell repertoires in COVID-19. Using immunoSEQ multiplex PCR, the repertoire was profiled, and TCRdb retains in-frame clones only, with some absent. The sample holds more than 250,000 clones, 80% to 90% seen once. Sequencing was carried out using peripheral blood. The source of these receptors is a woman aged 45-65 years with acute or convalescent COVID-19.

The chain joins TRBV6-1 to TRBJ2-5; 9 bases line up with TRBD1. Germline CDR1 is MNHNS and CDR2 is SASEGT. J gave up 5 bases and V 4 bases, and 14 bases lay outside the gene matches. The CDR3 has 17 amino acids. DNA for the CDR3: TGTGCCAGCAGTGGTTGGTTCGGGACAGGGTTTCTGGAGACCCAGTACTTC. Its protein product is CASSGWFGTGFLETQYF.

The chain employs TRBV4-1 and TRBJ1-1; TRBD1 might be the D (6 bases). Trimming pared 1 base from V and 11 bases from J, leaving 14 bases between. The CDR3 has 13 residues. CDR1 is MGHRA, CDR2 YSYEKL, per germline. This chain's CDR3 is CASSQGSGGPAFF. CDR3 DNA sequence: TGCGCCAGCAGCCAAGGTTCGGGGGGGCCCGCTTTCTTT.

The V and J genes are TRBV19 and TRBJ1-5; 11 bases agree with TRBD1. Trimming removed 3 bases from V and 7 bases from J; junction bases left unmatched: 8. CDR1 LNHDA and CDR2 SQIVND come from the germline V gene (reference sequence). This CDR3 has 16 amino acids. CDR3 in amino acids: CASSISGTGGWQPQHF. The CDR3, as DNA: TGTGCCAGTAGTATCTCCGGGACAGGGGGTTGGCAGCCCCAGCATTTT.

The gene calls are TRBV4-1 and TRBJ2-3, with unresolved D. There are 14 residues in the CDR3. V lost 1 base, J lost 4 bases, and 9 bases lay in between. Germline loops: CDR1 MGHRA, CDR2 YSYEKL. CDR3: CASSQGLDADTQYF. The CDR3 DNA reads TGCGCCAGCAGCCAAGGCCTAGACGCAGATACGCAGTATTTT.

The chain employs TRBV7-9 and TRBJ1-6; D is ambiguous. The V end was cut by 5 bases, the J end by 7 bases, with 6 bases between. This CDR3 is built from 12 residues. The germline V gene has CDR1 SEHNR and CDR2 FQNEAQ (reference sequence). The CDR3 reads CASSGSNSPLHF. The CDR3 DNA is TGTGCCAGCAGCGGCTCGAATTCACCCCTCCACTTT.

CDR3 residues: CASSLGTGGGAFF. The CDR3 region has the DNA TGTGCCAGCAGCTTAGGGACAGGCGGCGGAGCTTTCTTT. The gene calls are TRBV11-1 and TRBJ1-1; 7 nucleotides agree with TRBD1. The CDR3 has 13 residues. Trimming at V came to 1 base and at J to 10 bases, leaving 6 bases not matched to a gene. Germline V lookup: CDR1 SGHAT, CDR2 FQDESV (reference sequence).

This clone is a singleton in its sample. The V call is TRBV14, the J call TRBJ1-6; no firm D call. Germline V CDR1 and CDR2: SGHDN, FVKESK. V was cut by 7 bases and J by 7 bases, with 11 bases left in between. The CDR3 is 13 residues long. As DNA, the CDR3 is TGTGCCAGCAAGGAGTACGTGAATTCACCCCTCCACTTT. Translated: CASKEYVNSPLHF.

The J gene is TRBJ2-3, the V gene TRBV9, with TRBD1 as a possible D gene (5 bases). Germline-derived CDR1 and CDR2 are SGDLS and YYNGEE. This CDR3 region has 14 residues. V was cut by 0 bases and J by 4 bases, with 9 bases left in between. CDR3 amino acids: CASSVDRSPDTQYF. In DNA, the CDR3 is TGTGCCAGCAGCGTAGACAGGAGTCCAGATACGCAGTATTTT.

The chain carries TRBV11-2 and TRBJ1-4, with D perhaps TRBD1 (6 bases). Germline V gives CDR1 SGHAT, CDR2 FQNNGV. CDR3 size: 12 residues. CDR3 coding DNA: TGTGCTAGAAAACAGGGCGGCGAAAAACTGTTTTTT. It translates to CARKQGGEKLFF. The variable domain in full, with the rest retrieved from reference TRBV11-2 and TRBJ1-4, is EAGVAQSPRYKIIEKRQSVAFWCNPISGHATLYWYQQILGQGPKLLIQFQNNGVVDDSQLPKDRFSAERLKGVDSTLKIQPAKLEDSAVYLCARKQGGEKLFFGSGTQLSVL.

This rearrangement joins TRBV18 to TRBJ2-1; the match to TRBD2 covers 12 bases. Looked up from germline, CDR1 is KGHSH and CDR2 is LQKENI. The CDR3 spans 17 residues. After removal of 2 bases from V and 6 bases from J, the junction contained 8 bases not matched to a gene. In nucleotides, the CDR3 is TGTGCCAGCTCACCAGTCCCTAGCGGGGGGGCAGGCAATGAGCAGTTCTTC. Protein: CASSPVPSGGAGNEQFF.

The chain combines TRBV27 with TRBJ1-5, with D maybe TRBD1 (5 bases). Trimming took 2 bases from V and 6 from J, leaving 11 bases between them. Germline V lookup: CDR1 MNHEY, CDR2 SMNVEV (reference sequence). The CDR3 runs 14 residues. CDR3 nucleotide sequence: TGTGCCAGCAGTTTAAATTCAGGGCCTCAGCCCCAGCATTTT. It specifies CASSLNSGPQPQHF.

This rearrangement joins TRBV5-4 to TRBJ2-2; 7 bases map to TRBD1. This CDR3 is 17 amino acids long. Germline V gives CDR1 SGHNT, CDR2 YYREEE (reference sequence). Trimming took 7 bases from V and 6 from J; bases not matched to a gene: 18. The CDR3 here is CASRARQGLQPAGELFF. The CDR3 nucleotides read TGTGCCAGCCGCGCCAGACAGGGCCTTCAACCAGCCGGGGAGCTGTTTTTT.

The CDR3 spells CASSFTAYSPLHF. The DNA of the CDR3 is TGTGCCAGCAGCTTCACAGCTTATTCACCCCTCCACTTT. The rearrangement joins TRBV5-6 to TRBJ1-6; D gene unclear. The germline V and J ends were trimmed by 2 bases and 8 bases, with 8 bases remaining between them. The CDR3 loop spans 13 amino acids. Germline V gene data show CDR1 as SGHDT and CDR2 as YYEEEE.

The gene calls are TRBV5-4 and TRBJ1-3; D is undetermined. Germline V gene data show CDR1 as SGHNT and CDR2 as YYREEE (reference sequence). Trimming pared 0 bases from V and 0 bases from J, leaving 13 bases between. The CDR3 is 17 residues long. The CDR3, as DNA: TGTGCCAGCAGCTTGGGGGCAGGCTTGAGCTCTGGAAACACCATATATTTT. Encoded protein: CASSLGAGLSSGNTIYF.

The V call is TRBV5-4, the J call TRBJ1-6; TRBD1 matches at 12 bases. The V segment lost 0 bases and the J segment 8 bases; nucleotides outside the gene matches: 3. Looked up from germline, CDR1 is SGHNT and CDR2 is YYREEE (reference sequence). The CDR3 is made up of 16 amino acids. CDR3: CASSLAGQGADSPLHF. The CDR3 DNA follows: TGTGCCAGCAGCTTGGCGGGACAGGGGGCCGATTCACCCCTCCACTTT. Complete variable domain (other parts from reference TRBV5-4 and TRBJ1-6): ETGVTQSPTHLIKTRGQQVTLRCSSQSGHNTVSWYQQALGQGPQFIFQYYREEENGRGNFPPRFSGLQFPNYSSELNVNALELDDSALYLCASSLAGQGADSPLHFGNGTRLTVT.

The chain couples TRBV6-2 or TRBV6-3 to TRBJ1-5; 10 nucleotides line up with TRBD1. The CDR3 is 14 residues long. Trimming cost V 5 bases and J 5 bases; bases outside gene matches: 3. Germline CDR1 and CDR2: MNHEY and SVGEGT. CDR3 sequence (DNA): TGTGCCAGCAGTCCCGGGACAGGGGATCAGCCCCAGCATTTT. It codes for CASSPGTGDQPQHF.

The rearrangement joins TRBV5-4 to TRBJ2-5; D possibly corresponds to TRBD1 (6 bases). This CDR3 has 14 residues. Between the trimmed V and J ends, which lost 0 bases and 5 bases, there was a span of 11 bases. Germline lookup yields CDR1 SGHNT and CDR2 YYREEE (reference sequence). The CDR3 nucleotides read TGTGCCAGCAGCTTGGGGAAGGGGGTGGAGACCCAGTACTTC. Protein sequence: CASSLGKGVETQYF. The complete variable domain, with remaining parts taken from reference TRBV5-4 and TRBJ2-5, reads ETGVTQSPTHLIKTRGQQVTLRCSSQSGHNTVSWYQQALGQGPQFIFQYYREEENGRGNFPPRFSGLQFPNYSSELNVNALELDDSALYLCASSLGKGVETQYFGPGTRLLVL.

The V call is TRBV5-1, the J call TRBJ2-3; no firm D call. The CDR3 covers 13 residues. Germline V gene sequence: CDR1 SGHRS, CDR2 YFSETQ. The germline V and J ends were trimmed by 3 bases and 4 bases, with 9 bases remaining between them. The CDR3 bases are TGCGCCAGCAGCTACCTAGGCGCAGATACGCAGTATTTT. Protein: CASSYLGADTQYF.

The chain uses TRBV10-3 and TRBJ2-2, with D maybe TRBD2 (5 bases). Germline CDR1 and CDR2: ENHRY and SYGVKD. The CDR3 loop spans 13 amino acids. With 6 bases removed from V and 6 bases from J, the gap between germline ends came to 11 bases. The CDR3 is CAIRSGMAGELFF. Written as DNA, the CDR3 is TGTGCCATCAGAAGCGGAATGGCCGGGGAGCTGTTTTTT.

The chain is built from TRBV6-2 or TRBV6-3 and TRBJ2-2; TRBD1 might be the D (6 bases). This CDR3 spans 15 amino acids. V lost 4 bases to trimming and J lost 3 bases, with 12 bases between them. CDR1 and CDR2 (germline): MNHEY, SVGEGT. The DNA of the CDR3 is TGTGCCAGCAGTTCCCGGACAGTTCACACCGGGGAGCTGTTTTTT. Its translation: CASSSRTVHTGELFF.

The genes are TRBV30 and TRBJ2-7; the D gene is possibly TRBD2 (6 bases). This CDR3 has 14 residues. Trimming removed 1 base at V and 3 bases at J, with 13 bases between. Germline CDR1 is GTSNPN and CDR2 is SVGIG (reference sequence). CDR3 coding DNA: TGTGCCTGGAGTGGGGGGGAGGCTATCTACGAGCAGTACTTC. It encodes CAWSGGEAIYEQYF. Looking up the rest from reference TRBV30 and TRBJ2-7 gives the full variable domain: SQTIHQWPATLVQPVGSPLSLECTVEGTSNPNLYWYRQAAGRGLQLLFYSVGIGQISSEVPQNLSASRPQDRQFILSSKKLLLSDSGFYLCAWSGGEAIYEQYFGPGTRLTVT.

The chain carries TRBV18 and TRBJ1-4, with unresolved D. Looked up from germline, CDR1 is KGHSH and CDR2 is LQKENI. V lost 3 bases to trimming and J lost 8 bases, with 13 bases between them. The CDR3 extends over 14 amino acids. The DNA for the CDR3 is TGTGCCAGCTCACCGCCTTCGGGCGGGGAAAAACTGTTTTTT. Protein: CASSPPSGGEKLFF.

The gene calls are TRBV10-2 and TRBJ2-5, with D perhaps matching TRBD1 (6 bases). Trimming shortened V by 7 bases and J by 4 bases, and 13 bases separated the two germline ends. The germline V gene encodes CDR1 WSHSY and CDR2 SAAADI. There are 13 residues in the CDR3. The CDR3 DNA follows: TGCGCCAGCACAAACCGGGACATAGAGACCCAGTACTTC. Amino acid sequence: CASTNRDIETQYF.

The chain combines TRBV25-1 with TRBJ1-3; 7 bases align to TRBD1. Germline CDR1 is MGHDK and CDR2 is SYGVNS. There are 17 residues in the CDR3. V lost 2 bases to trimming and J lost 1 base; unmatched junction nucleotides: 8. The CDR3 region is CASSEIGTVGSGNTIYF. As DNA, the CDR3 is TGTGCCAGCAGTGAAATAGGGACAGTTGGTTCTGGAAACACCATATATTTT.

CDR3 sequence: CASSEPYNNEKLFF. The CDR3 coding sequence is TGTGCCAGCAGTGAACCTTACAATAATGAAAAACTGTTTTTT. The chain combines TRBV6-1 with TRBJ1-4; D unresolved. V lost 2 bases to trimming and J lost 4 bases, with 8 bases between them. The length of the CDR3 is 14 residues. Per germline, CDR1 MNHNS and CDR2 SASEGT.

The chain joins TRBV24-1 to TRBJ2-5; a possible D gene is TRBD2 (5 bases). CDR1 is KGHDR and CDR2 is SFDVKD in the germline V gene. The V and J ends lost 0 bases and 5 bases respectively, with 9 bases between them. The CDR3 has 14 residues. CDR3 sequence reads: CATSDLLSGETQYF. CDR3 nucleotide sequence: TGTGCCACCAGTGATTTGCTGTCGGGGGAGACCCAGTACTTC.

The V gene is TRBV19, the J gene TRBJ1-2; TRBD1 matches 7 bases. From germline, CDR1 is LNHDA and CDR2 SQIVND (reference sequence). V shed 4 bases and J 8 bases; nucleotides not matched to a gene: 16. The CDR3 totals 16 residues. In nucleotides, the CDR3 is TGTGCCAGTAGTAGCTCCGGGGACAGAGCCCCCACCGGCTACACCTTC. Protein sequence: CASSSSGDRAPTGYTF. Complete variable domain (other parts from reference TRBV19 and TRBJ1-2): DGGITQSPKYLFRKEGQNVTLSCEQNLNHDAMYWYRQDPGQGLRLIYYSQIVNDFQKGDIAEGYSVSREKKESFPLTVTSAQKNPTAFYLCASSSSGDRAPTGYTFGSGTRLTVV.